The T cell receptor beta chain under discussion was sequenced for a study of cytomegalovirus exposure and HLA in healthy donors. Overall study findings and caveats: Generally TCR sequences proved uncommon, though certain public TCRs appeared in numerous donors. The study put 150 or so TCR beta chains on its list as cytomegalovirus-associated.

A remark on this clone: Its cognate antigen is unknown.

The donors were part of the roughly 130-subject validation cohort, which stood apart from the 666-subject first cohort. Germline values: CDR1 SEHNR, CDR2 FQNEAQ (reference sequence). V dropped 5 bases and J dropped 6 bases, with 26 bases sitting between them. The length of the CDR3 is 18 residues. TCRdb's copy holds only in-frame clones and misses some; the assay was immunoSEQ multiplex PCR. The table includes roughly 80,000 clones, roughly 93% detected once. This chain connects TRBV7-9 to TRBJ2-1; no reliable D call. This sequence originates from a man aged 25-40 years in good health and CMV-seronegative. The sequencing input was PBMCs. The CDR3 reads CASSPKRVRDHVINEQFF. The CDR3 DNA reads TGTGCCAGCAGCCCGAAGCGAGTCCGAGATCACGTCATCAATGAGCAGTTCTTC.